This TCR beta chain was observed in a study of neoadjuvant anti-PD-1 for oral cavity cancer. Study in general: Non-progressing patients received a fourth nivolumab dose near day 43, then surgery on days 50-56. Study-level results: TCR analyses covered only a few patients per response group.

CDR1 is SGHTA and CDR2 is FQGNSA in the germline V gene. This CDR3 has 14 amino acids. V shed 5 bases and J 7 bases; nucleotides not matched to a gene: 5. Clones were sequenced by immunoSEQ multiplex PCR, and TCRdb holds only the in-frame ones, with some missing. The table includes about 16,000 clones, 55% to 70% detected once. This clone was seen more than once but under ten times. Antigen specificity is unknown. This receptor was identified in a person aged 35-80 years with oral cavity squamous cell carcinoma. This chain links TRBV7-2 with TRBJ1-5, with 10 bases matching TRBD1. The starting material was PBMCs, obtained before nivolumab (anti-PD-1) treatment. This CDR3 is CASSDRDRGQPQHF. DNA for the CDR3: TGTGCCAGCAGCGACCGGGACAGGGGACAGCCCCAGCATTTT.